This TCR beta chain emerged from a study of clonality assessment in lymphoblastic leukemia (dated by TCRdb to the late 2010s). Library generation was performed with PCR. Instrument on record: Illumina MiSeq. The public sequencing data were trimmed at Q25 with fastp and processed into clonotypes with MiXCR by TCRdb, which kept only in-frame beta chains. A single entry per CDR3 protein holds the most common genes and DNA from its merged rows. Present in this sample are 200 to 250 distinct CDR3 sequences, less than 35% of which were seen just once. Of the sample, 15% to 20% falls within the top ten clones. The germline V gene (reference sequence) yields SEHNR for CDR1 and FQNEAQ for CDR2. The CDR3 spans 12 residues, from the cysteine through the phenylalanine. Only the CDR3 DNA stays, 36 bases, in frame from base 1. A remark on this clonotype: Its antigen has not been determined. The junction departs from germline at one end; a sequencing error may be responsible.

The chain is made from TRBV7-9 and TRBJ2-1; the D gene assignment is ambiguous. The clonotype was recovered from a human donor with acute lymphoblastic leukemia. Here is the DNA: TGTGCCAGCAGCCCTAGGGTTATAGAGCAGTGCTTC. This translates into CASSPRVIEQCF. The full variable domain, completed from the reference TRBV7-9 and TRBJ2-1 proteins outside the CDR3, reads DTGVSQNPRHKITKRGQNVTFRCDPISEHNRLYWYRQTLGQGPEFLTYFQNEAQLEKSRLLSDRFSAERPKGSFSTLEIQRTEQGDSAMYLCASSPRVIEQCFGPGTRLTVL.